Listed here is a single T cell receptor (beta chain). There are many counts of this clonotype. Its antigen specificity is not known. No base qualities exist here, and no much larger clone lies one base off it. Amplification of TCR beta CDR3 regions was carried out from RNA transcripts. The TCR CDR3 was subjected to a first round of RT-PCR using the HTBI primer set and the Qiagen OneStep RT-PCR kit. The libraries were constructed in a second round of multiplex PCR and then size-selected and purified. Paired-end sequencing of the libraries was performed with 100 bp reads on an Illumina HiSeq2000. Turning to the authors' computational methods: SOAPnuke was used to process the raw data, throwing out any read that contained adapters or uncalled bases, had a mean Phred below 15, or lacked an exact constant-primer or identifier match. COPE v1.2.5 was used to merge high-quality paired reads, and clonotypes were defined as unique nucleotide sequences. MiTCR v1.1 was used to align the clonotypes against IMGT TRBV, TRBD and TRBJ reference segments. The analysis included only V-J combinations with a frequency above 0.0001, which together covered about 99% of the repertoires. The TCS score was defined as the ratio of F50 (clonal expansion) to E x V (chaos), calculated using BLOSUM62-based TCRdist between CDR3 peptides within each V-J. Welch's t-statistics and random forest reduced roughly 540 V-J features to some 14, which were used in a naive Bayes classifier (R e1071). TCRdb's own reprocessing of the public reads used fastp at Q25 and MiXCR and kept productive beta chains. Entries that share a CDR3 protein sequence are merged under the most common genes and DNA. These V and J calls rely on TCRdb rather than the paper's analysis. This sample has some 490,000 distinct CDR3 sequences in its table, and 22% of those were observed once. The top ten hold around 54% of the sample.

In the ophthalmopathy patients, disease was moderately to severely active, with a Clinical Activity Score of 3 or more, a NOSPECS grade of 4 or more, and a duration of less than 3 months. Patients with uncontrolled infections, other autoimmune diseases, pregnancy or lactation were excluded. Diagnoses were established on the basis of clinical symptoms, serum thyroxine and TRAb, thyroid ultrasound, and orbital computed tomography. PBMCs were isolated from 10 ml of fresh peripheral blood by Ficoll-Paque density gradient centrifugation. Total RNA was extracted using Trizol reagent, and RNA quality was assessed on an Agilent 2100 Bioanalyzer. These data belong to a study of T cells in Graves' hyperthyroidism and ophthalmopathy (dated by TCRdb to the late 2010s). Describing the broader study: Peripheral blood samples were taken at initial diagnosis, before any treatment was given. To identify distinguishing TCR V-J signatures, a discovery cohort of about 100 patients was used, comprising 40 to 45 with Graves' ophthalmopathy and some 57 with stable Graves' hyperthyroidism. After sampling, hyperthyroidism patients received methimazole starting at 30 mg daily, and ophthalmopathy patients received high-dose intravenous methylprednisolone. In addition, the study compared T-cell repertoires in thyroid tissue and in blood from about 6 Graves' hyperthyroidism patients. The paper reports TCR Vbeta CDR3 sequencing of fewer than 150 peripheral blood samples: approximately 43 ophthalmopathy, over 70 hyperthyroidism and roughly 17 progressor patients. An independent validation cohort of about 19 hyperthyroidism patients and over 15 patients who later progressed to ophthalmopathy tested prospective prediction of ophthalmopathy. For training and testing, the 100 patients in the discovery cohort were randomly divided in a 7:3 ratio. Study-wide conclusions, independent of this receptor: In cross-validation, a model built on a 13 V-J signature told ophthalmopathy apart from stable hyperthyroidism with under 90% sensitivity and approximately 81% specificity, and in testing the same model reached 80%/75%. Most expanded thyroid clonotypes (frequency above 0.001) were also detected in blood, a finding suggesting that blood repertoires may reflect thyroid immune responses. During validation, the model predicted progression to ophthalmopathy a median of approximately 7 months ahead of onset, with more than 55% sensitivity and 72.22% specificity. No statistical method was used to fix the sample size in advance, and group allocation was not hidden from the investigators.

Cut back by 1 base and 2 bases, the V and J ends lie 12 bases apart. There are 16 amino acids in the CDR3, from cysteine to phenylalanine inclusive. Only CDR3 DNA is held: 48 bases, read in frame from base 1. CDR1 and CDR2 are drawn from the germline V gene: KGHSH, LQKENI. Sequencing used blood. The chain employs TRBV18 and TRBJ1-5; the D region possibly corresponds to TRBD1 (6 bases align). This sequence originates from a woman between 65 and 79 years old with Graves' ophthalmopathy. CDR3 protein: CASSPQGQLGNQPQHF. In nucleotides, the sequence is TGTGCCAGCTCACCACAGGGACAACTGGGCAATCAGCCCCAGCATTTT.